The 30 T cell receptor beta chains reported below all come from one sample, sequenced in a study of blood T cells in healthy people across ages. Alongside a J-beta primer mix, a sample-barcoded 5' primer served in a second PCR lasting roughly 7 to 11 cycles. TCRdb re-analysed the 5' RACE reads in MiXCR, keeping a single row per CDR3 protein. The sample lists about 2 million distinct CDR3 sequences, around half occurring once. What was sequenced was blood. These receptors were collected from a woman aged 35 to 49 in good health.

The sample holds a few counts of this clonotype. V and J are TRBV4-1 and TRBJ2-4; TRBD2 matches 12 bases. This CDR3 is built from 17 residues. Germline assignment: CDR1 MGHRA and CDR2 YSYEKL. Germline trimming cut 0 bases from V and 7 bases from J; bases unmatched to any gene: 7. The CDR3 DNA reads as TGCGCCAGCAGCCAAGATTCTAGCGGGGGGGCCTATAACATTCAGTACTTC. Its translation is CASSQDSSGGAYNIQYF.

This clonotype was recorded a few times. This sequence joins TRBV5-4 and TRBJ2-1; D perhaps matches TRBD2 (6 bases). CDR1 is SGHNT, CDR2 YYREEE, per germline (reference sequence). V lost 0 bases and J 4 bases, leaving 11 bases between the germline ends. CDR3 length: 15 residues. As DNA, the CDR3 is TGTGCCAGCAGCTTGGGCGGGGCCTTATACAATGAGCAGTTCTTC. It is translated as CASSLGGALYNEQFF.

The V and J genes are TRBV7-2 and TRBJ2-1, with D perhaps TRBD1 or TRBD2 (5 bases each). In germline, CDR1 is SGHTA, CDR2 FQGNSA. CDR3 size: 15 residues. Trimming removed 4 bases from V and 0 bases from J, with 10 bases in between. CDR3 nucleotides: TGTGCCAGCAGCTGGGGACGGCTCTCCTACAATGAGCAGTTCTTC. Encoded protein: CASSWGRLSYNEQFF.

This chain uses TRBV7-9 with TRBJ2-7; a possible D gene is TRBD1 (5 bases). The germline V gene has CDR1 SEHNR and CDR2 FQNEAQ (reference sequence). The ends were cut back, 7 bases at V and 3 bases at J, with 16 bases in the middle. The CDR3 has 14 amino acids. CDR3 sequence (DNA): TGTGCCAGCAATCTGGGGCAGGGCTACTACGAGCAGTACTTC. Encoded protein: CASNLGQGYYEQYF.

This clonotype showed up just a few times. This chain joins TRBV18 and TRBJ2-3; D ambiguous. The CDR3 has 12 amino acids. Germline assignment: CDR1 KGHSH and CDR2 LQKENI. Trimming shortened V by 3 bases and J by 9 bases, and 10 bases separated the two germline ends. The CDR3 DNA sequence: TGTGCCAGCTCACCTGTCCTCGGGACGCAGTATTTT. Translated: CASSPVLGTQYF.

This chain connects TRBV27 to TRBJ2-5, with 8 positions matching TRBD1. CDR1 is MNHEY, CDR2 SMNVEV, per germline (reference sequence). CDR3 length: 16 amino acids. J gave up 4 bases and V 4 bases, and 11 bases lay outside the gene matches. CDR3 DNA: TGTGCCAGCAGTTATGAGACAGGGGCAGGTAGAGAGACCCAGTACTTC. It translates to CASSYETGAGRETQYF.

This sequence joins TRBV27 and TRBJ2-4, with a tentative D call TRBD1 (5 bases). The CDR3 length is 16 residues. In germline, CDR1 is MNHEY, CDR2 SMNVEV (reference sequence). V was cut by 6 bases and J by 0 bases, with 15 bases left in between. This CDR3 reads CASSQDRSLAKNIQYF. CDR3 coding DNA: TGTGCCAGCAGCCAAGACAGAAGTTTAGCCAAAAACATTCAGTACTTC.

The chain joins TRBV6-2 or TRBV6-3 to TRBJ2-1; 8 positions agree with TRBD2. The germline CDR1 and CDR2 sequences are MNHEY and SVGEGT. The trim removed 0 bases at V and 2 bases at J, leaving 18 bases unmatched. The CDR3 totals 21 residues. The CDR3 is CASSYSRDSGSAGGTYNEQFF. For the CDR3, the DNA is TGTGCCAGCAGTTACTCTCGCGATTCAGGATCTGCGGGGGGTACCTACAATGAGCAGTTCTTC.

The chain links TRBV7-2 to TRBJ2-5; 7 bases fit TRBD2. This CDR3 contains 12 residues. The ends lost 10 bases at V and 5 bases at J; junction bases unmatched: 7. From germline, CDR1 is SGHTA and CDR2 FQGNSA. The CDR3 loop is CATSTGGETQYF. Here the CDR3 DNA reads TGTGCCACTAGCACGGGGGGTGAGACCCAGTACTTC.

This clonotype was found a few times. This chain joins TRBV6-5 and TRBJ1-1; 8 bases align to TRBD1. The germline gives CDR1 MNHEY, CDR2 SVGAGI. The V segment lost 6 bases and the J segment 5 bases; nucleotides outside the gene matches: 11. The CDR3 has 15 residues. This CDR3 reads CASRLSGQGRTEAFF. In nucleotides, the CDR3 is TGTGCCAGCAGATTATCCGGACAGGGTCGGACTGAAGCTTTCTTT.

This clonotype was counted between two and nine times. This sequence joins TRBV6-1 and TRBJ1-2, with 8 bases lining up with TRBD1. This CDR3 has 12 amino acids. J lost 3 bases, V lost 10 bases, and 4 bases had no gene match. Germline loops: CDR1 MNHNS, CDR2 SASEGT. CDR3 protein: CATEDRDYGYTF. Here the CDR3 DNA reads TGTGCCACAGAGGACAGGGACTATGGCTACACCTTC.

This clonotype was counted only a few times. In DNA form, the CDR3 reads TGTGCCAGCAGCTTGGGACCCCGCTGGGAGCAGTACTTC. Protein sequence: CASSLGPRWEQYF. The V gene is TRBV5-8, the J gene TRBJ2-7; D not resolved. V was clipped by 0 bases and J by 7 bases, with 11 bases between them. The germline CDR1 and CDR2 sequences are SGHTS and YDEGEE. This CDR3 is 13 amino acids long.

The CDR3 DNA follows: TGTGCCAGCAGTTTATCGGCAGGGGTGGGCGAGAATGAGCAGTTCTTC. It encodes CASSLSAGVGENEQFF. This chain links TRBV27 with TRBJ2-1; maybe TRBD1 (6 bases). Germline V lookup: CDR1 MNHEY, CDR2 SMNVEV (reference sequence). The CDR3 is 16 amino acids. V was trimmed by 0 bases and J by 7 bases, leaving 16 bases between them.

This sequence joins TRBV4-3 and TRBJ2-7, with 12 bases identical to TRBD1. CDR1 is LGHNA and CDR2 is YSLEER in the germline V gene. The V gene end was trimmed by 0 bases and the J gene end by 6 bases; junction bases not matched to a gene: 3. The CDR3 has 15 residues. The CDR3 loop is CASSQDWDRGREQYF. The CDR3 nucleotides read TGCGCCAGCAGCCAAGATTGGGACAGGGGGCGCGAGCAGTACTTC.

The chain couples TRBV15 to TRBJ1-5; unclear D gene. CDR3 length: 14 residues. CDR1 LNHNV and CDR2 YYDKDF come from the germline V gene (reference sequence). Trimming removed 5 bases at V and 0 bases at J, with 8 bases between. Here the CDR3 reads CATSPAVSNQPQHF. As DNA, the CDR3 is TGTGCCACCAGCCCGGCGGTTAGCAATCAGCCCCAGCATTTT.

V is TRBV9 and J is TRBJ2-3; D is perhaps TRBD1 or TRBD2 (6 bases each). V was shortened by 4 bases and J by 1 base, with 19 bases between the two germline ends. Germline V gives CDR1 SGDLS, CDR2 YYNGEE. The CDR3 length is 17 residues. CDR3 in DNA: TGTGCCAGCAGCCTAGATAGGGGGGAACGCCGCACAGATACGCAGTATTTT. Protein sequence: CASSLDRGERRTDTQYF.

This chain links TRBV20-1 with TRBJ1-1; D is unclear. This CDR3 contains 13 residues. CDR1 and CDR2 (germline): DFQATT, SNEGSKA (reference sequence). Trimming shortened V by 3 bases and J by 1 base, and 9 bases separated the two germline ends. The CDR3 sequence: CSARQQWNTEAFF. CDR3 in DNA: TGCAGTGCTAGGCAACAGTGGAACACTGAAGCTTTCTTT.

The chain joins TRBV15 to TRBJ2-5; D remains ambiguous. Trimming stripped 0 bases from V and 3 bases from J, with 11 bases between. Looked up from germline, CDR1 is LNHNV and CDR2 is YYDKDF (reference sequence). CDR3 length: 15 amino acids. The CDR3: CATSRDQWTEETQYF. The CDR3 bases are TGTGCCACCAGCAGAGATCAATGGACGGAAGAGACCCAGTACTTC.

V usage is TRBV6-6 and J usage is TRBJ1-2; 7 bases line up with TRBD1. Germline loops: CDR1 MNHNY, CDR2 SVGAGI (reference sequence). The J segment lost 3 bases and the V segment lost 6 bases, leaving 7 bases of the junction unmatched. CDR3 size: 14 residues. DNA for the CDR3: TGTGCCAGCAGATTTGGACAGGAGTACTATGGCTACACCTTC. Protein sequence: CASRFGQEYYGYTF.

This clonotype was picked up one time. The V gene is TRBV28, the J gene TRBJ2-1; D unresolved. CDR3 length: 15 residues. The V and J ends lost 1 base and 3 bases respectively, with 10 bases between them. Germline CDR1 MDHEN, CDR2 SYDVKM. For the CDR3, the DNA is TGTGCCAGCAGTTTATTGGCGGCTCTCTACAATGAGCAGTTCTTC. It specifies CASSLLAALYNEQFF.

The chain carries TRBV6-1 and TRBJ1-2; TRBD1 might be the D (5 bases). V lost 5 bases to trimming and J lost 4 bases, with 20 bases between them. The germline CDR1 and CDR2 sequences are MNHNS and SASEGT. The CDR3 has 16 residues. The CDR3 here is CASSTKGTALTYGYTF. DNA of the CDR3: TGTGCCAGCAGTACGAAAGGGACCGCCCTAACCTATGGCTACACCTTC.

This clonotype has only a few counts. The chain uses TRBV27 and TRBJ2-7; D remains ambiguous. From germline, CDR1 is MNHEY and CDR2 SMNVEV (reference sequence). The CDR3 totals 14 residues. Trimming cost V 2 bases and J 5 bases, with 13 bases left between them. CDR3 amino acids: CASSLQAMGNEQYF. DNA of the CDR3: TGTGCCAGCAGTTTACAAGCGATGGGGAACGAGCAGTACTTC.

The V call is TRBV10-3, the J call TRBJ2-4; no clear D gene. Near its end, the DNA agrees better with TRBJ2-5, so the J call may be wrong. This CDR3 is built from 13 residues. The germline CDR1 and CDR2 sequences are ENHRY and SYGVKD. CDR3 region: CAIRETEQETQYF. The CDR3 bases are TGTGCCATCAGGGAAACGGAACAAGAGACCCAGTACTTC.

In its sample, this clonotype was seen a few times. The chain is built from TRBV11-2 and TRBJ2-2, with 7 bases lining up with TRBD1. Per germline, CDR1 SGHAT and CDR2 FQNNGV. The ends lost 3 bases at V and 0 bases at J; junction bases unmatched: 1. The CDR3 extends over 15 amino acids. As DNA, the CDR3 is TGTGCCAGCAGCTTTACAGGGGCGAACACCGGGGAGCTGTTTTTT. Translated: CASSFTGANTGELFF. The whole variable domain, filled in from reference TRBV11-2 and TRBJ2-2, reads EAGVAQSPRYKIIEKRQSVAFWCNPISGHATLYWYQQILGQGPKLLIQFQNNGVVDDSQLPKDRFSAERLKGVDSTLKIQPAKLEDSAVYLCASSFTGANTGELFFGEGSRLTVL.

This chain joins TRBV4-1 and TRBJ2-4, with 7 positions matching TRBD2. The DNA end is a closer match to TRBJ2-7, so the J assignment may be wrong. Germline-derived CDR1 and CDR2 are MGHRA and YSYEKL. The CDR3 loop spans 15 amino acids. In DNA, the CDR3 is TGCGCCAGCAGCCGAGACAGCGGGATTTCCTACGAGCAGTACTTC. Its translation is CASSRDSGISYEQYF.

This clonotype has just a few counts. V is TRBV20-1 and J is TRBJ2-3, with 14 bases aligning to TRBD2. Germline V gene sequence: CDR1 DFQATT, CDR2 SNEGSKA (reference sequence). Losses at the gene ends were 1 base for V and 7 bases for J; bases not matched to a gene: 10. This CDR3 has 17 amino acids. CDR3 sequence (DNA): TGCAGTGCTAGAGCGACTAGCGGGGGGGAGTTGGTATATACGCAGTATTTT. Encoded protein: CSARATSGGELVYTQYF.

This clonotype was counted a few times. The rearrangement joins TRBV15 to TRBJ2-4, with 8 nucleotides matching TRBD1. From germline, CDR1 is LNHNV and CDR2 YYDKDF (reference sequence). V was clipped by 2 bases and J by 13 bases; unmatched bases: 7. The CDR3 covers 13 residues. CDR3 sequence reads: CATSRPGTGEQYF. For the CDR3, the DNA is TGTGCCACCAGCAGACCCGGGACAGGAGAGCAGTACTTC.

This clonotype was found a few times. V usage is TRBV12-3 or TRBV12-4 and J usage is TRBJ2-3; 7 bases are shared with TRBD2. The CDR3 length is 14 residues. With V trimmed by 3 bases and J by 4 bases, 4 bases remained unmatched. CDR3 residues: CASSFGTNADTQYF. CDR3 nucleotides: TGTGCCAGCAGTTTTGGGACTAATGCAGATACGCAGTATTTT.

This chain connects TRBV6-5 to TRBJ2-1; 7 nucleotides align to TRBD2. Germline trimming cut 7 bases from V and 5 bases from J; bases unmatched to any gene: 11. The germline gives CDR1 MNHEY, CDR2 SVGAGI. The CDR3 loop spans 15 amino acids. The CDR3 is CASNPLAAGDNEQFF. The DNA for the CDR3 is TGTGCCAGCAATCCCCTAGCGGCGGGCGACAATGAGCAGTTCTTC.

This chain joins TRBV6-2 or TRBV6-3 and TRBJ2-1; 9 nucleotides agree with TRBD1. CDR1 and CDR2 (germline): MNHEY, SVGEGT. The CDR3 sequence is 17 residues long. Losses at the gene ends were 6 bases for V and 10 bases for J; bases not matched to a gene: 19. Here the CDR3 DNA reads TGTGCCAGCAGGGCTCTGGGACAGGGCCCATCGGATAGGGAGCAGTTCTTC. Its protein is CASRALGQGPSDREQFF.